This T cell receptor beta chain was sequenced during a study of T cells in Graves' hyperthyroidism and ophthalmopathy. Study in general: Peripheral blood was collected at initial diagnosis, before any treatment.

Diagnoses used clinical symptoms, serum thyroxine and TRAb, thyroid ultrasound and orbital computed tomography. RNA transcripts provided the source from which TCR beta CDR3 regions were amplified. Researchers ran a first-round RT-PCR on the TCR CDR3 using the HTBI primer set. TCRdb fed the multiplex PCR reads into MiXCR, producing one record per CDR3 protein. The repertoire holds some 700,000 distinct CDR3 sequences, with around 15% as singletons. The CDR3 covers 14 residues. Per germline, CDR1 WNHNN and CDR2 SYGVQD (reference sequence). V dropped 0 bases and J dropped 6 bases, with 10 bases sitting between them.

The J gene is TRBJ2-3, the V gene TRBV10-1; D remains ambiguous. The sequenced material came from blood. The source of this sequence is a man aged 45-65 years with Graves' hyperthyroidism. CDR3 coding DNA: TGCGCCAGCAGTGAGTCGATCGGAAGGGATACGCAGTATTTT. It specifies CASSESIGRDTQYF.